This T cell receptor (beta chain) came from a study of neurological immune-mediated disorders. Points on this clonotype: The antigen is undetermined.

CDR3 length: 19 residues. Germline values: CDR1 DFQATT, CDR2 SNEGSKA (reference sequence). After removal of 1 base from V and 4 bases from J, the junction contained 13 bases not matched to a gene. The cell input for sorted libraries was 950,000 to 1,000,000, and those cells were CD4+ or CD8+ T cells. cDNA was made by 5'RACE with 10-nucleotide random UMIs. Over 170 million TCR-beta sequences, together covering 15-18 subjects, were produced by every individual sequencing run that was carried out. TCRdb itself ran the 5' RACE reads through MiXCR, one entry per CDR3 protein. The sample yields more than 15,000 distinct CDR3 sequences, around 13% seen once. Study results and caveats: The study found the most TCR clonal expansion in HTLV-1-associated myelopathy and the least in multiple sclerosis, below healthy controls.

Sequenced input: CD4+ T cells from blood. The V and J genes are TRBV20-1 and TRBJ2-1; TRBD2 aligns across 13 bases. This clonotype originated in a woman aged 60-75 years with HTLV-1-associated myelopathy (HAM/TSP). CDR3 amino acids: CSARGMTGTSGNGYNEQFF. CDR3 coding DNA: TGCAGTGCTAGAGGGATGACCGGGACTAGCGGGAATGGTTACAATGAGCAGTTCTTC.